What follows are 28 T cell receptor beta chains derived from one specimen sequenced in a study of CD8 T cells in Susac syndrome. RNA amounts of roughly 0.45 to 1 ug underwent reverse transcription with random hexamers. TCRdb re-derived calls from the immunoSEQ multiplex PCR reads in MiXCR, one entry per CDR3 protein. Of more than 250,000 distinct CDR3 sequences in the sample, around 92% were seen once. Sequencing was performed on CD4+ T cells from PBMCs. These receptors came from a human donor with multiple sclerosis.

The V gene is TRBV19, the J gene TRBJ1-1; D unclear. Germline V gene data show CDR1 as LNHDA and CDR2 as SQIVND (reference sequence). CDR3 length: 14 amino acids. The V end lost 2 bases, the J end lost 0 bases, and 7 bases lay between the germline ends. As DNA, the CDR3 is TGTGCCAGTAGTATACTGGCAATGAACACTGAAGCTTTCTTT. It is translated as CASSILAMNTEAFF.

This clonotype was picked up a small number of times. The rearrangement uses TRBV2 and TRBJ1-1; the match to TRBD1 covers 8 bases. Germline assignment: CDR1 SNHLY and CDR2 FYNNEI. With 8 bases clipped from V and 4 bases from J, the junction kept 9 bases outside the gene matches. This CDR3 comprises 14 residues. This chain's CDR3 is CASSPGTGGTEAFF. The CDR3 nucleotides read TGTGCCAGCTCACCCGGGACAGGTGGCACTGAAGCTTTCTTT.

This clonotype came up a few times. This sequence joins TRBV2 and TRBJ2-6; D is uncertain. Germline CDR1 is SNHLY and CDR2 is FYNNEI. V was shortened by 3 bases and J by 1 base, with 4 bases between the two germline ends. The CDR3 is 14 amino acids. CDR3 DNA: TGTGCCAGCAGTGACGGATCTGGGGCCAACGTCCTGACTTTC. This codes for CASSDGSGANVLTF.

The chain is built from TRBV18 and TRBJ1-2, with 9 bases identical to TRBD1. Unmatched junction bases numbered 6, after V lost 3 bases and J lost 1 base. Germline assignment: CDR1 KGHSH and CDR2 LQKENI. The CDR3 length is 16 residues. In nucleotides, the CDR3 is TGTGCCAGCTCACCGGGGACAGGGCGGATTAACTATGGCTACACCTTC. The encoded protein is CASSPGTGRINYGYTF.

CDR3 in DNA: TGCAGTGCTAGAGTTCTCTTCGCGGGAGCCATCACAGATACGCAGTATTTT. Translated: CSARVLFAGAITDTQYF. The chain uses TRBV20-1 and TRBJ2-3, with TRBD2 matching 7 bases. The V gene's germline CDR1 is DFQATT and CDR2 SNEGSKA (reference sequence). V shed 1 base and J 2 bases; nucleotides not matched to a gene: 12. The CDR3 totals 17 residues.

J is TRBJ2-7 and V is TRBV10-3; D not resolved. V lost 6 bases and J 2 bases, leaving 11 bases between the germline ends. The CDR3 length is 13 residues. CDR1 ENHRY and CDR2 SYGVKD come from the germline V gene. The CDR3 loop reads CAIRAEIPYEQYF. In DNA form, the CDR3 reads TGTGCCATCAGGGCGGAGATACCCTACGAGCAGTACTTC.

This rearrangement joins TRBV12-3 or TRBV12-4 to TRBJ2-1, with 7 bases matching TRBD1. The CDR3 covers 14 residues. The V gene end was trimmed by 4 bases and the J gene end by 5 bases; junction bases not matched to a gene: 5. The CDR3: CASSYGTADNEQFF. Written as DNA, the CDR3 is TGTGCCAGCAGTTACGGGACAGCAGACAATGAGCAGTTCTTC.

The genes are TRBV12-3 or TRBV12-4 and TRBJ2-3, with TRBD2 identical over 9 bases. The CDR3 runs 14 residues. J gave up 5 bases and V 2 bases, and 2 bases lay outside the gene matches. The CDR3 loop is CASSLPSGIDTQYF. DNA of the CDR3: TGTGCCAGCAGTTTACCTAGCGGGATAGATACGCAGTATTTT.

V is TRBV30 and J is TRBJ1-5; D is uncertain. Germline V gene data show CDR1 as GTSNPN and CDR2 as SVGIG (reference sequence). V was clipped by 1 base and J by 3 bases, with 7 bases between them. CDR3 length equals 13 residues. The CDR3, as DNA: TGTGCCTGGAGTGAATTTAACAATCAGCCCCAGCATTTT. This translates into CAWSEFNNQPQHF. Full variable domain (missing parts from reference TRBV30 and TRBJ1-5): SQTIHQWPATLVQPVGSPLSLECTVEGTSNPNLYWYRQAAGRGLQLLFYSVGIGQISSEVPQNLSASRPQDRQFILSSKKLLLSDSGFYLCAWSEFNNQPQHFGDGTRLSIL.

V and J are TRBV20-1 and TRBJ2-1; 8 bases map to TRBD2. The CDR3 is made up of 14 amino acids. The V gene's germline CDR1 is DFQATT and CDR2 SNEGSKA (reference sequence). The V and J ends lost 5 bases and 8 bases, in that order; junction bases with no gene match: 11. Here the CDR3 reads CSAGEAGVNHEQFF. As DNA, the CDR3 is TGCAGTGCTGGCGAAGCGGGAGTCAATCATGAGCAGTTCTTC.

This rearrangement joins TRBV18 to TRBJ2-3; D may be TRBD1 (5 bases). Trimming pared 8 bases from V and 1 base from J, leaving 16 bases between. CDR3 length: 15 residues. Germline CDR1 reads KGHSH; CDR2 reads LQKENI. The CDR3 bases are TGTGCCAGCAACGAGGACATAGACCGCACAGATACGCAGTATTTT. Amino acid sequence: CASNEDIDRTDTQYF.

The gene calls are TRBV5-1 and TRBJ2-1; maybe TRBD2 (6 bases). The CDR3 is made up of 17 amino acids. Germline V gene sequence: CDR1 SGHRS, CDR2 YFSETQ. V shed 0 bases and J shed 1 base, with 14 bases lying between them. The CDR3 loop is CASSLGRGQFSYNEQFF. CDR3 sequence (DNA): TGCGCCAGCAGCTTGGGGAGGGGCCAGTTTTCCTACAATGAGCAGTTCTTC.

This clonotype was found once. The J gene is TRBJ2-3, the V gene TRBV30; D is unclear. The CDR3 runs 14 residues. V shed 2 bases and J shed 3 bases, with 12 bases lying between them. Germline V lookup: CDR1 GTSNPN, CDR2 SVGIG (reference sequence). The CDR3 region has the DNA TGTGCCTGGAGTATACTGACCGTTACAGATACGCAGTATTTT. Translated: CAWSILTVTDTQYF.

CDR3 nucleotide sequence: TGTGCCAGCTCACCATTCGGGGTTCCCACAGATACGCAGTATTTT. Translated: CASSPFGVPTDTQYF. This chain connects TRBV18 to TRBJ2-3; a possible D gene is TRBD2 (5 bases). CDR3 length: 15 amino acids. Trimming pared 2 bases from V and 2 bases from J, leaving 11 bases between. Germline lookup yields CDR1 KGHSH and CDR2 LQKENI.

V and J are TRBV7-8 and TRBJ2-5; 8 nucleotides match TRBD1. This CDR3 is 15 amino acids long. The V gene's germline CDR1 is SGHVS and CDR2 FQNEAQ. J gave up 4 bases and V 4 bases, and 8 bases lay outside the gene matches. CDR3 in amino acids: CASSSHRGMGETQYF. CDR3 DNA sequence: TGTGCCAGCAGCTCGCACAGGGGGATGGGAGAGACCCAGTACTTC.

V is TRBV5-1 and J is TRBJ1-1, with TRBD1 identical over 8 bases. The CDR3 consists of 14 residues. From germline, CDR1 is SGHRS and CDR2 YFSETQ. Unmatched junction bases numbered 4, after V lost 4 bases and J lost 2 bases. The CDR3 nucleotides are TGCGCCAGCAGCATGGGACAGGCAAACACTGAAGCTTTCTTT. This codes for CASSMGQANTEAFF.

The chain has TRBV5-6 and TRBJ1-2; D gene ambiguous. Germline CDR1 and CDR2: SGHDT and YYEEEE. CDR3 length: 13 amino acids. V lost 2 bases, J lost 7 bases, and 12 bases lay in between. The CDR3 DNA is TGTGCCAGCAGCTTCCTCGGGAGCCCTGGCTACACCTTC. Its protein is CASSFLGSPGYTF.

This clonotype was observed a few times. The rearrangement joins TRBV2 to TRBJ2-1; TRBD2 agrees at 12 bases. The V segment lost 5 bases and the J segment 7 bases; nucleotides outside the gene matches: 6. The CDR3 runs to 15 residues. From germline, CDR1 is SNHLY and CDR2 FYNNEI. The CDR3 reads CASSSLAGGINEQFF. The CDR3 DNA is TGTGCCAGCAGTTCTCTAGCGGGAGGGATTAATGAGCAGTTCTTC. Full variable domain (missing parts from reference TRBV2 and TRBJ2-1): EPEVTQTPSHQVTQMGQEVILRCVPISNHLYFYWYRQILGQKVEFLVSFYNNEISEKSEIFDDQFSVERPDGSNFTLKIRSTKLEDSAMYFCASSSLAGGINEQFFGPGTRLTVL.

The chain has TRBV15 and TRBJ2-7, with D perhaps matching TRBD1 (6 bases). The germline gives CDR1 LNHNV, CDR2 YYDKDF (reference sequence). V shed 3 bases and J shed 3 bases, with 18 bases lying between them. The CDR3 runs to 16 residues. Written as DNA, the CDR3 is TGTGCCACCAGCAGTACAAGAGAGACAGGAATCTACGAGCAGTACTTC. Translating it yields CATSSTRETGIYEQYF.

This rearrangement joins TRBV11-1 to TRBJ1-1; 10 bases fit TRBD1. The germline CDR1 and CDR2 sequences are SGHAT and FQDESV (reference sequence). After removal of 5 bases from V and 11 bases from J, the junction contained 17 bases not matched to a gene. CDR3 length equals 16 residues. The CDR3 is CASSAPGQGRREVAFF. The CDR3 DNA sequence: TGTGCCAGCAGCGCACCGGGACAGGGGAGGCGCGAAGTGGCTTTCTTT.

V gene TRBV7-3 combines with J gene TRBJ2-1; possibly TRBD2 for D (6 bases). Germline CDR1 is SGHTA and CDR2 is FQGTGA. V was clipped by 2 bases and J by 2 bases, with 10 bases between them. The CDR3 consists of 15 residues. This chain's CDR3 is CASSLSGLTYNEQFF. CDR3 DNA sequence: TGTGCCAGCAGCTTATCGGGACTCACCTACAATGAGCAGTTCTTC.

V and J are TRBV19 and TRBJ1-2; 9 bases map to TRBD1. CDR3 length: 16 residues. Germline CDR1 reads LNHDA; CDR2 reads SQIVND (reference sequence). V shed 8 bases and J 5 bases; nucleotides not matched to a gene: 15. The CDR3 region is CASERGGQGLLYGYTF. In nucleotides, the CDR3 is TGTGCCAGTGAGCGGGGGGGACAGGGTCTCCTGTATGGCTACACCTTC.

A single count supports this clonotype. The chain has TRBV6-5 and TRBJ1-5; 7 positions agree with TRBD1. CDR3 length: 14 residues. J gave up 6 bases and V 5 bases, and 7 bases lay outside the gene matches. CDR1 is MNHEY, CDR2 SVGAGI, per germline. DNA of the CDR3: TGTGCCAGCAGTCAGACAGGGAGTCGTCAGCCCCAGCATTTT. It specifies CASSQTGSRQPQHF.

This clonotype appeared once. The J gene is TRBJ2-3, the V gene TRBV4-1, with 8 bases matching TRBD2. V lost 4 bases, J lost 3 bases, and 6 bases stayed unmatched. The CDR3 is 15 amino acids. Germline loops: CDR1 MGHRA, CDR2 YSYEKL. DNA for the CDR3: TGCGCCAGCAGCCCCTTTTCGGGAGGGACAGATACGCAGTATTTT. Encoded protein: CASSPFSGGTDTQYF.

The rearrangement joins TRBV6-2 or TRBV6-3 to TRBJ2-7; the match to TRBD2 covers 13 bases. Trimming took 5 bases from V and 2 from J; bases not matched to a gene: 12. The length of the CDR3 is 18 residues. In germline, CDR1 is MNHEY, CDR2 SVGEGT. The CDR3 loop is CASSPGWGLAGKTYEQYF. The CDR3 DNA follows: TGTGCCAGCAGTCCCGGTTGGGGACTAGCGGGGAAAACCTACGAGCAGTACTTC.

The CDR3 bases are TGCGCCAGCAGCCCGTCGGGGGGACAGATGGCCTACGAGCAGTACTTC. It yields the protein CASSPSGGQMAYEQYF. J is TRBJ2-7 and V is TRBV5-1; perhaps D is TRBD1 or TRBD2 (7 bases each). In germline, CDR1 is SGHRS, CDR2 YFSETQ. V lost 4 bases and J lost 2, with 19 bases in between. This CDR3 has 16 amino acids.

This sequence joins TRBV20-1 and TRBJ1-5; D uncertain. CDR1 is DFQATT, CDR2 SNEGSKA, per germline (reference sequence). V was cut by 1 base and J by 5 bases, with 9 bases left in between. The CDR3 runs to 13 residues. CDR3 in DNA: TGCAGTGCTAGAGTTCACTCCGATCAGCCCCAGCATTTT. Translation gives CSARVHSDQPQHF.

The chain employs TRBV20-1 and TRBJ2-5, with a tentative D call TRBD2 (5 bases). Germline values: CDR1 DFQATT, CDR2 SNEGSKA (reference sequence). The V end lost 0 bases, the J end lost 5 bases, and 13 bases lay between the germline ends. CDR3 length: 14 amino acids. The CDR3 DNA reads TGCAGTGCTAGAGATCCTCCCGGGGATGAGACCCAGTACTTC. Translation gives CSARDPPGDETQYF.